This is a list of T cell receptor beta chains from one sample in a study of T-cell memory formation after mild COVID-19. TCRdb independently ran MiXCR on the 5' RACE reads; one entry per CDR3 protein. The sample holds under 200,000 distinct CDR3 sequences; around 10% are singletons and the top ten take approximately 4%. Specimen: PBMCs or a T cell subset sorted from them (not recorded which). The receptors stem from a man younger than 35 who had mild COVID-19 (a few samples of this study predate the infection). Cell type and time point are not known. The CDR3 runs from the conserved cysteine through the conserved F or W. Fields, in order: D gene, J gene, V gene, CDR3 length, clone size, CDR3 DNA, CDR3 protein. The D gene is left open where the match is weak. The size entry is marked missing in some rows and otherwise reads once, few, many or a size class.

>-|TRBJ2-5|TRBV7-6|14|few
TGTGCCAGCAGCTTAGTTTCGGATAGGGAGACCCAGTACTTC
CASSLVSDRETQYF
>TRBD2|TRBJ2-3|TRBV4-1|15|few
TGCGCCAGCAGCGGACTAGCGGGAACCACAGATACGCAGTATTTT
CASSGLAGTTDTQYF
>-|TRBJ2-7|TRBV20-1|14|-
TGCAGTGCTAGAGTCCCCGGTTTCTCCTACGAGCAGTACTTC
CSARVPGFSYEQYF
>-|TRBJ2-3|TRBV7-2|15|few
TGTGCCAGCAGCGTGGGCTCCCATCGCACAGATACGCAGTATTTT
CASSVGSHRTDTQYF
>TRBD2|TRBJ2-1|TRBV20-1|14|-
TGCAGTGCTAGACCCGGACTAGAGGGCAATGAGCAGTTCTTC
CSARPGLEGNEQFF
>-|TRBJ2-1|TRBV7-2|15|-
TGTGCCAGCAGCTTAGCCGGGGCACCCTACAATGAGCAGTTCTTC
CASSLAGAPYNEQFF
>-|TRBJ2-2|TRBV24-1|11|few
TGTGCCACCAGTGATGCGGGGGAGCTGTTTTTT
CATSDAGELFF
>TRBD1|TRBJ1-4|TRBV5-6|15|many
TGTGCCAGCAGCTTGACGACAGGGGATAATGAAAAACTGTTTTTT
CASSLTTGDNEKLFF
>-|TRBJ1-3|TRBV12-3/TRBV12-4|10|-
TGTGCCAGCAGTTTGGGCACCATATATTTT
CASSLGTIYF
>TRBD1|TRBJ1-2|TRBV20-1|12|-
TGCAGCGAACCGGGACAGGGTTATGGCTACACCTTC
CSEPGQGYGYTF
>TRBD2|TRBJ2-1|TRBV19|15|few
TGTGCCAGTAGGCCAAGCGGGGGATTCTACAATGAGCAGTTCTTC
CASRPSGGFYNEQFF
>-|TRBJ2-2|TRBV16|13|-
TGTGCCAGCAGCCGGGTTTCATCCGGGGAGCTGTTTTTT
CASSRVSSGELFF
>-|TRBJ2-1|TRBV24-1|16|few
TGTGCCACCAGTGACATCCCCGCGACTCAATCGAATGAGCAGTTCTTC
CATSDIPATQSNEQFF
>-|TRBJ1-1|TRBV6-6|13|few
TGTGCCAGCAGTTACGGGGTCAAGGCTGAAGCTTTCTTT
CASSYGVKAEAFF
>-|TRBJ2-2|TRBV19|11|few
TGTGCCAGTAGGGGGTCCGGGGAGCTGTTTTTT
CASRGSGELFF
>TRBD2|TRBJ2-5|TRBV9|16|many
TGTGCCAGCAGCGCCCGCCCGGCTAGCGGGGCAGAGACCCAGTACTTC
CASSARPASGAETQYF
>-|TRBJ2-4|TRBV10-3|11|-
TGTGCCATCAGATTAGCGGACATTCAGTACTTC
CAIRLADIQYF
>-|TRBJ1-1|TRBV7-2|14|-
TGTGCCAGCAGCTTAGCGAGTAAGAACACTGAAGCTTTCTTT
CASSLASKNTEAFF
>TRBD1|TRBJ2-5|TRBV6-2/TRBV6-3|14|many
TGTGCCAGCAGGAGACAGGGGTACCAAGAGACCCAGTACTTC
CASRRQGYQETQYF
>-|TRBJ1-1|TRBV7-9|15|many
TGTGCCAGCAGGCCTAAGGACAGACTTGGGACTGAAGCTTTCTTT
CASRPKDRLGTEAFF
>-|TRBJ2-3|TRBV24-1|16|few
TGTGCCACCAGTGAACCGGGACTTACTAGCACAGATACGCAGTATTTT
CATSEPGLTSTDTQYF
>-|TRBJ1-2|TRBV12-3/TRBV12-4|16|-
TGTGCCAGCAGTTTCTCCCGGGGGACTGCTAACTATGGCTACACCTTC
CASSFSRGTANYGYTF
>-|TRBJ2-1|TRBV4-2|14|-
TGTGCCAGCAGCCAAGAGCACGAGACTAATGAGCAGTTCTTC
CASSQEHETNEQFF
>-|TRBJ2-6|TRBV20-1|16|-
TGCAGTGCTAGAGGAGGTGGCAGCTCTGGGGCCAACGTCCTGACTTTC
CSARGGGSSGANVLTF
>TRBD2|TRBJ2-3|TRBV4-3|17|few
TGCGCCAGCAGCCAAGTGGCGGGGGGATCTAGCACAGATACGCAGTATTTT
CASSQVAGGSSTDTQYF
>-|TRBJ1-4|TRBV2|14|-
TGTGCCAGCAGCCAGGGCGCAACTAATGAAAAACTGTTTTTT
CASSQGATNEKLFF
>TRBD1|TRBJ1-1|TRBV5-1|14|-
TGCGCCAGCAGCTTACAGGGGTTGGACACTGAAGCTTTCTTT
CASSLQGLDTEAFF
>-|TRBJ2-2|TRBV29-1|12|many
TGCAGCGCCCGTCGGAACACCGGGGAGCTGTTTTTT
CSARRNTGELFF
>TRBD2|TRBJ2-1|TRBV5-1|13|few
TGCGCCAGCGCCGGGCCCAGCGGGGATGAGCAGTTCTTC
CASAGPSGDEQFF
>-|TRBJ2-1|TRBV20-1|14|many
TGCAGTGCGCCCAAACCGTACAGGGAACACGAGCAGTTCTTC
CSAPKPYREHEQFF
>TRBD1|TRBJ2-7|TRBV7-3|15|few
TGTGCCAGCAGCTTGGCGGCACAGGGGGCCTACGAGCAGTACTTC
CASSLAAQGAYEQYF
>-|TRBJ1-5|TRBV6-2/TRBV6-3|19|-
TGTGCCAGCAGTACAAACTACCGGGACTCACGGGGGAGCAATCAGCCCCAGCATTTT
CASSTNYRDSRGSNQPQHF
>-|TRBJ1-1|TRBV5-1|15|many
TGCGCCAGCAGTTTACTATTGGGAAAAGAGACTGAAGCTTTCTTT
CASSLLLGKETEAFF
>-|TRBJ2-5|TRBV12-3/TRBV12-4|15|many
TGTGCCAGCAGTCCCTCCGGGGCGGGGGCTGAGACCCAGTACTTC
CASSPSGAGAETQYF
>-|TRBJ2-3|TRBV7-2|14|-
TGTGCCAGCAGCTTAGCGGGGGCAACAGATACGCAGTATTTT
CASSLAGATDTQYF
>-|TRBJ2-5|TRBV6-2/TRBV6-3|12|few
TGTGCCGGAGGACTTAGCCAAGAGACCCAGTACTTC
CAGGLSQETQYF
>-|TRBJ2-1|TRBV28|12|few
TGTGCCAGCAGCCTGACGGGGTTCGAGCAGTTCTTC
CASSLTGFEQFF
>TRBD1|TRBJ2-2|TRBV12-5|13|-
TGTGCTAGCGGACAGGGGGACACCGGGGAGCTGTTTTTT
CASGQGDTGELFF
>-|TRBJ2-1|TRBV9|16|few
TGTGCCAGCAGCACGTACCTCGGGGCTCCCCACAATGAGCAGTTCTTC
CASSTYLGAPHNEQFF
>-|TRBJ1-2|TRBV10-3|13|few
TGTGCCATCAGTGAGTCGACGGCGTATGGCTACACCTTC
CAISESTAYGYTF
>TRBD1|TRBJ1-1|TRBV27|14|few
TGTGCCAGCAGTTTAAGGGACAGGGGTTTCGGAGCTTTCTTT
CASSLRDRGFGAFF
>-|TRBJ2-2|TRBV5-1|15|few
TGCGCCAGCAGCTTGAGGTCTAGCGCGAACGGGGAGCTGTTTTTT
CASSLRSSANGELFF
>-|TRBJ1-2|TRBV12-3/TRBV12-4|13|few
TGTGCCAGCAGTCGGGCAGCTAACTATGGCTACACCTTC
CASSRAANYGYTF
>-|TRBJ1-1|TRBV5-6|14|-
TGTGCCAGCAGCGTACAGGGATGGGACACTGAAGCTTTCTTT
CASSVQGWDTEAFF
>TRBD1|TRBJ1-1|TRBV7-9|14|-
TGTGCCAGCAGCTTAGCTGGACAGGGGACGTTGGCTTTCTTT
CASSLAGQGTLAFF
>TRBD2|TRBJ2-1|TRBV6-2/TRBV6-3|15|-
TGTGCCAGCAGCTCGGAGGGGCGGGGGTACAATGAGCAGTTCTTC
CASSSEGRGYNEQFF
>TRBD2|TRBJ2-3|TRBV18|14|few
TGTGCCAGCTCACCCACTAGCGGATCAGATACGCAGTATTTT
CASSPTSGSDTQYF
>-|TRBJ2-1|TRBV5-5|13|many
TGTGCCAGCAGCTCCGGGACCGGTAATGAGCAGTTCTTC
CASSSGTGNEQFF
>TRBD1|TRBJ2-2|TRBV19|14|once
TGTGCCAGTAGAGACAGGGGCGGCACCGGGGAGCTGTTTTTT
CASRDRGGTGELFF
>-|TRBJ2-3|TRBV7-2|15|many
TGTGCCAGCAGACAGGGTCGCTCCGGCACAGATACGCAGTATTTT
CASRQGRSGTDTQYF
>TRBD1|TRBJ2-5|TRBV15|14|few
TGTGCCACCAGCAGACAGGGGGCACGGGAGACCCAGTACTTC
CATSRQGARETQYF
>TRBD2|TRBJ2-3|TRBV20-1|16|-
TGCAGTGCTAGAGATGTGCGGGGGGGCGGTTTAGATACGCAGTATTTT
CSARDVRGGGLDTQYF
>TRBD2|TRBJ2-1|TRBV7-2|14|many
TGTGCCAGCAGCCCCCGGCCGGGAGGCAATGAGCAGTTCTTC
CASSPRPGGNEQFF
>-|TRBJ2-5|TRBV5-1|15|many
TGCGCCAGCAGCTTGGATCCGGGGGCCATGGAGACCCAGTACTTC
CASSLDPGAMETQYF